This T cell receptor beta chain was sequenced in a study of cytomegalovirus exposure and HLA in healthy donors. With 60 Vbeta and 13 Jbeta primers, the PCR was carried out. Data came from immunoSEQ multiplex PCR; TCRdb stores just in-frame clones and leaves some out. Of some 120,000 clones in the sample, roughly 18% were seen once. J gave up 4 bases and V 6 bases, and 3 bases lay outside the gene matches. The CDR3 loop spans 13 amino acids. Germline V lookup: CDR1 MNHNS, CDR2 SASEGT. This clone was detected only a few times. No antigen is known for it. Broader study findings: In a later analysis, donors in an Asian-associated ancestry cluster reportedly had fewer N-insertions in productive TCRs than the cohort mean. Later work associated fewer than 20,000 TCR beta sequences with HLA alleles at 0.05 false discovery rate. Across donors, most TCRs were seen rarely, yet some public ones were widespread.

Sequencing was carried out using PBMCs. V usage is TRBV6-1 and J usage is TRBJ1-5; TRBD1 matches 7 bases. This receptor was obtained from a female donor in good health and CMV-seropositive. The CDR3 region is CASSPDRNQPQHF. CDR3 sequence (DNA): TGTGCCAGCAGCCCGGACAGGAATCAGCCCCAGCATTTT.